This record concerns one T cell receptor (beta chain) sequence. Its antigen is unknown. The junction and the germline gene differ at one end; a read error may be behind it. The sample belongs to a study of control samples from healthy donors and cancer patients (dated by TCRdb to about 2020). From a lookup of the germline V gene, CDR1 and CDR2 are SGHTA and FQGNSA. From the cysteine through the phenylalanine, the CDR3 covers 14 amino acids. CDR3 DNA is the only sequence kept; it has 42 bases, read in frame from the first base. The library was prepared using the immunoSEQ multiplex PCR assay. Here the immuneACCESS table is served through TCRdb, limited to in-frame sequences with V and J called. Missing clones are a known gap in these copies; in checked studies unresolved V genes cover under half, and the rest lacks a known reason. This sample gives approximately 170,000 clones in total; around 90% of them show up just once. The ten biggest clones cover approximately 0.7% of the sample.

Sequenced sample: blood. Recombination joined TRBV7-2 with TRBJ2-3, with a weak D call of TRBD1 (6 bases match). The TCR originated in a woman under 40 in good health. CDR3 reads: CASILGGGGDAQYF. The sequenced DNA: TGTGCCAGCATTTTAGGGGGTGGCGGAGATGCGCAGTATTTT.